These 7 T cell receptor beta chains were sequenced from one sample in a study of blood T cell repertoires in COVID-19. Measured with immunoSEQ multiplex PCR; TCRdb has only the in-frame clones, and not every one. The data contain 13,000 or so clones, roughly 80% of them singletons. Sequencing input: peripheral blood. The receptors originated from a woman aged 80 or older with acute or convalescent COVID-19.

The J gene is TRBJ1-5, the V gene TRBV9; a possible D gene is TRBD1 (6 bases). Germline assignment: CDR1 SGDLS and CDR2 YYNGEE. The germline V and J ends were trimmed by 2 bases and 6 bases, with 15 bases remaining between them. The length of the CDR3 is 15 residues. CDR3: CASSVGGGEVQPQHF. DNA of the CDR3: TGTGCCAGCAGCGTGGGGGGGGGCGAAGTTCAGCCCCAGCATTTT. Filled out from reference TRBV9 and TRBJ1-5, the complete variable domain reads DSGVTQTPKHLITATGQRVTLRCSPRSGDLSVYWYQQSLDQGLQFLIQYYNGEERAKGNILERFSAQQFPDLHSELNLSSLELGDSALYFCASSVGGGEVQPQHFGDGTRLSIL.

The chain uses TRBV27 and TRBJ1-1, with TRBD1 matching over 8 bases. V lost 11 bases to trimming and J lost 4 bases; unmatched junction nucleotides: 9. The germline gives CDR1 MNHEY, CDR2 SMNVEV (reference sequence). The CDR3 spans 13 residues. In DNA form, the CDR3 reads TGTGCCGTGCAGGGGGCGGGTAGCACTGAAGCTTTCTTT. It specifies CAVQGAGSTEAFF.

The gene calls are TRBV15 and TRBJ2-2, with D unclear. Germline CDR1 and CDR2: LNHNV and YYDKDF (reference sequence). CDR3 length: 14 amino acids. Trimming removed 0 bases from V and 5 bases from J, with 7 bases in between. The CDR3 is CATSRERETGELFF. CDR3 sequence (DNA): TGTGCCACCAGCAGAGAACGCGAAACCGGGGAGCTGTTTTTT.

V and J are TRBV9 and TRBJ1-2, with 7 bases that match TRBD1. The CDR3 totals 14 residues. In germline, CDR1 is SGDLS, CDR2 YYNGEE. V was pared by 4 bases and J by 7 bases, with 10 bases of the junction left unmatched. Written as DNA, the CDR3 is TGTGCCAGCAGCCCTAGACAGGGTTTGAGTGGCTACACCTTC. Residues: CASSPRQGLSGYTF.

V usage is TRBV6-5 and J usage is TRBJ1-2; tentative D call: TRBD1 (5 bases). The CDR3 runs 14 residues. CDR1 is MNHEY, CDR2 SVGAGI, per germline. V lost 7 bases to trimming and J lost 5 bases, with 17 bases between them. DNA for the CDR3: TGTGCCAGCATGGGACTAATAAGAAATTATGGCTACACCTTC. Protein: CASMGLIRNYGYTF.

V and J are TRBV28 and TRBJ2-1; D may be TRBD2 (6 bases). Per germline, CDR1 MDHEN and CDR2 SYDVKM. The CDR3 is 14 residues long. Trimming took off 9 bases at V and 0 bases at J, with 12 bases between the two ends. For the CDR3, the DNA is TGTGCCAGTACTTCCGGGGGCTCCTACAATGAGCAGTTCTTC. It codes for CASTSGGSYNEQFF.

CDR3 region: CASSQGTSGHTGTDTQYF. The CDR3 DNA reads TGCGCCAGCAGCCAAGGGACTAGCGGGCACACAGGCACAGATACGCAGTATTTT. This chain joins TRBV5-1 and TRBJ2-3; 12 bases match TRBD2. The CDR3 length is 18 residues. V shed 4 bases, J shed 1 base, and the junction held 10 bases outside the gene matches. Per germline, CDR1 SGHRS and CDR2 YFSETQ.